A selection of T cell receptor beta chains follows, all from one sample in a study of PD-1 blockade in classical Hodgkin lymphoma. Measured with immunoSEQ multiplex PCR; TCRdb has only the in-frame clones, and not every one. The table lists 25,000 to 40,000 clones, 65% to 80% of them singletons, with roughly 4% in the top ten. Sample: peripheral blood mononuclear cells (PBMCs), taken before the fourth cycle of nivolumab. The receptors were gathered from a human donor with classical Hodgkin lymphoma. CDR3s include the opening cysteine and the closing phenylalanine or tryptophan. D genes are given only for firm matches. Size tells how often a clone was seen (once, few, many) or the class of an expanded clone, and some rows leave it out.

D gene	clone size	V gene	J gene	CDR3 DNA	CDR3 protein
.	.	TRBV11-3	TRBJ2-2	TGTGCCAGCAGCTTTAGCGCCGCGAACACCGGGGAGCTGTTTTTT	CASSFSAANTGELFF
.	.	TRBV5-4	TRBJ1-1	TGTGCCAGCAGCTTGTACAGCACTGAAGCTTTCTTT	CASSLYSTEAFF
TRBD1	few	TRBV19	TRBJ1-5	TGTGCCAGTAGTGGGACAGGAGGTCAGCCCCAGCATTTT	CASSGTGGQPQHF
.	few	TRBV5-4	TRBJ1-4	TGTGCCAGCAGCTTGCTAACCGGGACGGGGAATGAAAAACTGTTTTTT	CASSLLTGTGNEKLFF
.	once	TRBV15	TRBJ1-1	TGTGCCACGAGACCAACAGGTGGTTTGAACACTGAAGCTTTCTTT	CATRPTGGLNTEAFF
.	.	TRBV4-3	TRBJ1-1	TGCGCCAGCAGCCAAGGGGTCACCTATGAAGCTTTCTTT	CASSQGVTYEAFF
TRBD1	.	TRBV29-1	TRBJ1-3	TGCAGCGTTTCCGGGACAGGGATTGGAAACACCATATATTTT	CSVSGTGIGNTIYF
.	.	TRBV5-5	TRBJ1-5	TGTGCCAGCAGCTTGGGTACTGATAGCAATCAGCCCCAGCATTTT	CASSLGTDSNQPQHF
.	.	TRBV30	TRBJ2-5	TGTGCCTGGGAGCCGCCCGAACAACAAGAGACCCAGTACTTC	CAWEPPEQQETQYF
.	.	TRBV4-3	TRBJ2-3	TGCGCCAGCAGCCAAGTTTTGATAGATACGCAGTATTTT	CASSQVLIDTQYF
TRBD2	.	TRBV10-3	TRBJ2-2	TGTGCCATCAGATTGGGACTAGAATCCACCGGGGAGCTGTTTTTT	CAIRLGLESTGELFF
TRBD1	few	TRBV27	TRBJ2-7	TGTGCCAGCAGTTTACCCCCCGGACAGGGGGCGCGGGAGCAGTACTTC	CASSLPPGQGAREQYF
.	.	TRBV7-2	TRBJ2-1	TGTGCCAGCAGCTTAGCACTTGGGGGTGAGCAGTTCTTC	CASSLALGGEQFF
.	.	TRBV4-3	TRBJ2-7	TGCGCCAGCAGCCAAGATCTTGGGGGTCGGTCCTACGAGCAGTACTTC	CASSQDLGGRSYEQYF
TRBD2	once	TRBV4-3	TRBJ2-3	TGCGCCAGCAGCCAAGATGGGTCCGGAGCGGGGGGGAGCACAGATACGCAGTATTTT	CASSQDGSGAGGSTDTQYF
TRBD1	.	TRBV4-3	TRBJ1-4	TGCGCCAGCAGCCAAGATACAGGGGTGTCTGATGAAAAACTGTTTTTT	CASSQDTGVSDEKLFF
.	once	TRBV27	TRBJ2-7	TGTGCCAGCAGCCCACTTACAGGGACCGAGCAGTACTTC	CASSPLTGTEQYF
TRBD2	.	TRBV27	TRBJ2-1	TGTGCCAGCAGTTTGGTGAGCGGGGGGGCGAATGAGCAGTTCTTC	CASSLVSGGANEQFF
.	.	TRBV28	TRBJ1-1	TGTGCCAGCAGCTTTTATACGGGACAGAACACTGAAGCTTTCTTT	CASSFYTGQNTEAFF
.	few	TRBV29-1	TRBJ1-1	TGCAGCGTTGAGGGAGGGGAGAACACTGAAGCTTTCTTT	CSVEGGENTEAFF
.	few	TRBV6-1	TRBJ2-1	TGTGCCAGCAGCTACCGGGACATCGACAATGAGCAGTTCTTC	CASSYRDIDNEQFF
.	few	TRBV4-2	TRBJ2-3	TGTGCCAGCAGCCAAGATGGGGGCAGCACAGATACGCAGTATTTT	CASSQDGGSTDTQYF
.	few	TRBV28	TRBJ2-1	TGTGCCAGCAGAGAGACAGCCATGAGCTCCTACAATGAGCAGTTCTTC	CASRETAMSSYNEQFF
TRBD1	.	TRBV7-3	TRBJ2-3	TGTGCCAGCAGCGGCCCGGGACAGGGGATGACAGATACGCAGTATTTT	CASSGPGQGMTDTQYF
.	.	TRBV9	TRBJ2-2	TGTGCCAGCAGCCTGGGGTCCGGGGAGCTGTTTTTT	CASSLGSGELFF
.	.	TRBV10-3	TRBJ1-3	TGTGCCATCAGTGGGGTCTCTGGAAACACCATATATTTT	CAISGVSGNTIYF
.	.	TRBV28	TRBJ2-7	TGTGCCAGCAGTTTTGATTGGCAGGGCTCCACCTACGAGCAGTACTTC	CASSFDWQGSTYEQYF
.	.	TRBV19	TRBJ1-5	TGTGCCAGTAGTATATCCAGGAACCAGCCCCAGCATTTT	CASSISRNQPQHF
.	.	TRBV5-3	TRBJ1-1	TGTGCCAGAAGCCCGACAGGGAACACTGAAGCTTTCTTT	CARSPTGNTEAFF
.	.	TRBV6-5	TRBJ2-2	TGTGCCAGCAGTCTAGACAGGAACACCGGGGAGCTGTTTTTT	CASSLDRNTGELFF
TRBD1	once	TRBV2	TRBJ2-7	TGTGCCAGTGACGACCGGGACAGGGGGGTCGAGCAGTACTTC	CASDDRDRGVEQYF
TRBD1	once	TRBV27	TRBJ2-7	TGTGCCAGCAGTCCCTCGAGGGGGGACAGGGACTACGAGCAGTACTTC	CASSPSRGDRDYEQYF
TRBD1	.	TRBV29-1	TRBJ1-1	TGCAGCGTTAGGACAGGGAGGGCTTTCTTT	CSVRTGRAFF